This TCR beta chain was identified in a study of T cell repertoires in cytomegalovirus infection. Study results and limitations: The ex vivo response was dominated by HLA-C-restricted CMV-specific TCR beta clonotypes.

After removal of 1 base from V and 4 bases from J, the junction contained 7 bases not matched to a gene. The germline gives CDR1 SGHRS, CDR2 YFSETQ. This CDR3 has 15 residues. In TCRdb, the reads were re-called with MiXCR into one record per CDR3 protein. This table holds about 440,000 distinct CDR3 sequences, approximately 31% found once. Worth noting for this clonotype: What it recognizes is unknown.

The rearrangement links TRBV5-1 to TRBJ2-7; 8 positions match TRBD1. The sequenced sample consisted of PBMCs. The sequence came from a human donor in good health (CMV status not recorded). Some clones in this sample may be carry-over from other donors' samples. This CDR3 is CASSLFQGASYEQYF. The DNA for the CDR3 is TGCGCCAGCAGCTTGTTCCAGGGGGCGTCGTACGAGCAGTACTTC.